The 30 T cell receptor beta chains given below trace back to one sample, sequenced in a study of cytomegalovirus exposure and HLA in healthy donors. Both 60 Vbeta primers and 13 Jbeta primers went into the PCR. Clones were sequenced by immunoSEQ multiplex PCR, and TCRdb holds only the in-frame ones, with some missing. The sample records some 190,000 clones, 9.5% being singletons. The sample taken for sequencing was PBMCs. These receptors originate from a woman in her twenties or thirties in good health and CMV-seropositive.

The chain joins TRBV14 to TRBJ2-5, with D possibly TRBD2 on 6 matching bases. CDR3 length: 12 amino acids. V was trimmed by 8 bases and J by 0 bases, leaving 7 bases between them. Germline V lookup: CDR1 SGHDN, CDR2 FVKESK. The CDR3 is CASGRHQETQYF. CDR3 bases: TGTGCCAGCGGGAGGCACCAAGAGACCCAGTACTTC.

This clone was recorded a few times. The CDR3 protein is CASSQDQARGNEQYF. CDR3 nucleotides: TGTGCCAGCAGCCAAGATCAGGCGAGAGGGAACGAGCAGTACTTC. The rearrangement uses TRBV14 and TRBJ2-7; maybe TRBD2 (5 bases). CDR3 length equals 15 residues. Germline V lookup: CDR1 SGHDN, CDR2 FVKESK. V lost 0 bases to trimming and J lost 5 bases, with 14 bases between them.

The chain employs TRBV13 and TRBJ1-2; the match to TRBD1 covers 7 bases. Germline CDR1 PRHDT, CDR2 FYEKMQ (reference sequence). The CDR3 extends over 14 amino acids. The V segment lost 0 bases and the J segment 8 bases; nucleotides outside the gene matches: 6. CDR3 nucleotide sequence: TGTGCCAGCAGCTTAGGCCGACAGGGTAAGGGCTACACCTTC. Protein: CASSLGRQGKGYTF.

This clone was counted only a few times. CDR3 sequence reads: CSVSRERLETQYF. As DNA, the CDR3 is TGCAGCGTTTCTCGGGAGAGATTGGAGACCCAGTACTTC. This chain uses TRBV29-1 with TRBJ2-5; D is perhaps TRBD2 (6 bases). The length of the CDR3 is 13 residues. V was pared by 5 bases and J by 5 bases, with 15 bases between. Germline CDR1 reads SQVTM; CDR2 reads ANQGSEA.

This clone was seen a handful of times. The CDR3 spells CAIRPGLEVRYEQYF. The CDR3 coding sequence is TGTGCCATCAGGCCGGGACTAGAGGTACGCTACGAGCAGTACTTC. The rearrangement joins TRBV10-3 to TRBJ2-7, with 8 bases that match TRBD2. The germline V gene encodes CDR1 ENHRY and CDR2 SYGVKD. The CDR3 sequence is 15 residues long. V shed 6 bases, J shed 3 bases, and the junction held 10 bases outside the gene matches.

This clone showed up just a few times. The J gene is TRBJ2-7, the V gene TRBV2; 9 bases are shared with TRBD2. Germline CDR1 reads SNHLY; CDR2 reads FYNNEI. The CDR3 runs 14 residues. V lost 8 bases and J lost 1; bases outside the gene matches: 6. The DNA for the CDR3 is TGTGCCAGCTTTGATAGCGGGAGATCCTACGAGCAGTACTTC. This translates into CASFDSGRSYEQYF.

This clone has only a few counts. The V gene is TRBV13, the J gene TRBJ2-2; D is possibly TRBD2 (5 bases). The CDR3 consists of 16 residues. Trimming removed 5 bases at V and 6 bases at J, with 19 bases between. From germline, CDR1 is PRHDT and CDR2 FYEKMQ (reference sequence). DNA for the CDR3: TGTGCCAGCAGCCCCCTTAATGAGGAGGAGGCCGGGGAGCTGTTTTTT. Translating gives CASSPLNEEEAGELFF.

The CDR3 sequence is CASLGPTGIDEQYF. The CDR3 region has the DNA TGTGCCAGCCTTGGCCCTACAGGGATCGACGAGCAGTACTTC. The chain is built from TRBV2 and TRBJ2-7; weak D call: TRBD1 (6 bases). Trimming pared 8 bases from V and 5 bases from J, leaving 19 bases between. The CDR3 is made up of 14 amino acids. CDR1 SNHLY and CDR2 FYNNEI come from the germline V gene. The entire variable domain, with the rest obtained from reference TRBV2 and TRBJ2-7, is as follows: EPEVTQTPSHQVTQMGQEVILRCVPISNHLYFYWYRQILGQKVEFLVSFYNNEISEKSEIFDDQFSVERPDGSNFTLKIRSTKLEDSAMYFCASLGPTGIDEQYFGPGTRLTVT.

The chain recombines TRBV7-9 with TRBJ2-5; tentatively, D is TRBD2 (5 bases). The CDR3 is 14 residues long. CDR1 and CDR2 (germline): SEHNR, FQNEAQ (reference sequence). Trimming stripped 3 bases from V and 2 bases from J, with 10 bases between. The CDR3 here is CASSFGLMQETQYF. The CDR3 DNA reads as TGTGCCAGCAGCTTTGGACTGATGCAAGAGACCCAGTACTTC.

This clone was seen a handful of times. The chain is built from TRBV29-1 and TRBJ2-1; D is perhaps TRBD2 (6 bases). The CDR3 has 11 amino acids. Germline V lookup: CDR1 SQVTM, CDR2 ANQGSEA. With 6 bases removed from V and 12 bases from J, the gap between germline ends came to 15 bases. CDR3 nucleotides: TGCAGCGTACGCGGGATTACGTCGCAGTTCTTC. It specifies CSVRGITSQFF.

V gene TRBV7-9 combines with J gene TRBJ2-7; no clear D. Germline CDR1 is SEHNR and CDR2 is FQNEAQ (reference sequence). V dropped 5 bases and J dropped 0 bases, with 17 bases sitting between them. CDR3 size: 16 residues. Here the CDR3 reads CASSNQRTRSSYEQYF. For the CDR3, the DNA is TGTGCCAGCAGCAACCAACGAACAAGGAGCTCCTACGAGCAGTACTTC. Variable domain in full (rest from reference TRBV7-9 and TRBJ2-7): DTGVSQNPRHKITKRGQNVTFRCDPISEHNRLYWYRQTLGQGPEFLTYFQNEAQLEKSRLLSDRFSAERPKGSFSTLEIQRTEQGDSAMYLCASSNQRTRSSYEQYFGPGTRLTVT.

The chain uses TRBV10-2 and TRBJ2-7, with a weak D call TRBD2 (7 bases). The V gene lost 7 bases and the J gene lost 2 bases, with 24 bases spanning the gap. Germline CDR1 and CDR2: WSHSY and SAAADI. The CDR3 spans 17 residues. The DNA for the CDR3 is TGCGCCAGCATTGGGGGGGCCCGGACGGCCGACCCCTACGAGCAGTACTTC. Its translation: CASIGGARTADPYEQYF.

This clone was detected a few times. The V gene is TRBV7-9, the J gene TRBJ2-1, with a weak D call TRBD2 (6 bases). Germline V CDR1 and CDR2: SEHNR, FQNEAQ (reference sequence). V was cut by 7 bases and J by 0 bases, with 22 bases left in between. This CDR3 spans 18 amino acids. The CDR3: CASTPGLARPSSYNEQFF. CDR3 DNA: TGTGCCAGCACCCCGGGCCTAGCGCGGCCCAGCTCCTACAATGAGCAGTTCTTC.

This clone was detected a few times. The rearrangement joins TRBV12-5 to TRBJ2-5, with a tentative D call TRBD1 (6 bases). Germline V CDR1 and CDR2: LGHNT, FRNRAP. Trimming removed 3 bases from V and 0 bases from J, with 8 bases in between. CDR3 length: 14 amino acids. The CDR3, as DNA: TGTGCTAGTGGTTTAGGACAGAACCAAGAGACCCAGTACTTC. Translated: CASGLGQNQETQYF.

This clone appeared a few times. The V gene is TRBV9, the J gene TRBJ2-3; no clear D. CDR1 is SGDLS, CDR2 YYNGEE, per germline. Trimming left V 1 base short and J 5 bases short, with 5 bases between. The CDR3 covers 12 residues. CDR3 DNA: TGTGCCAGCAGCGTATCCGGAGATACGCAGTATTTT. Translation gives CASSVSGDTQYF. Using reference TRBV9 and TRBJ2-3 for the parts outside the CDR3, the full variable domain is DSGVTQTPKHLITATGQRVTLRCSPRSGDLSVYWYQQSLDQGLQFLIQYYNGEERAKGNILERFSAQQFPDLHSELNLSSLELGDSALYFCASSVSGDTQYFGPGTRLTVL.

There are a few counts of this clone. The chain has TRBV11-3 and TRBJ2-2; D remains ambiguous. This CDR3 has 12 amino acids. V was trimmed by 1 base and J by 6 bases, leaving 3 bases between them. Per germline, CDR1 SGHNT and CDR2 YENEEA. This CDR3 reads CASSLGPGELFF. DNA for the CDR3: TGTGCCAGCAGCTTAGGGCCCGGGGAGCTGTTTTTT.

The chain uses TRBV18 and TRBJ2-7, with 8 bases fitting TRBD2. There are 16 residues in the CDR3. Germline CDR1 and CDR2: KGHSH and LQKENI. The V gene end was trimmed by 5 bases and the J gene end by 5 bases; junction bases not matched to a gene: 14. As DNA, the CDR3 is TGTGCCAGCTCATCTCTCAGCGGGAGTGGTCGGGACGAGCAGTACTTC. Translated, it gives CASSSLSGSGRDEQYF.

This clone was seen only a few times. The chain employs TRBV13 and TRBJ2-5, with 8 positions matching TRBD2. J lost 0 bases, V lost 4 bases, and 4 bases had no gene match. CDR1 and CDR2 (germline): PRHDT, FYEKMQ (reference sequence). The CDR3 runs to 15 residues. CDR3 residues: CASSYLTSDQETQYF. In nucleotides, the CDR3 is TGTGCCAGCAGCTACTTGACTAGCGACCAAGAGACCCAGTACTTC.

V is TRBV5-4 and J is TRBJ2-7, with 9 bases lining up with TRBD1. The germline V gene encodes CDR1 SGHNT and CDR2 YYREEE (reference sequence). CDR3 length: 16 residues. The V gene end was trimmed by 4 bases and the J gene end by 4 bases; junction bases not matched to a gene: 12. The CDR3 spells CASSDSPGQGLYEQYF. For the CDR3, the DNA is TGTGCCAGCAGCGATTCTCCGGGACAGGGCTTGTACGAGCAGTACTTC.

The V gene is TRBV4-1, the J gene TRBJ2-1, with a tentative D call TRBD2 (6 bases). V lost 0 bases to trimming and J lost 2 bases, with 11 bases between them. The CDR3 loop spans 16 amino acids. Germline CDR1 reads MGHRA; CDR2 reads YSYEKL. Here the CDR3 DNA reads TGCGCCAGCAGCCAAGACGGAGGGGCGGCCTACAATGAGCAGTTCTTC. Amino acids: CASSQDGGAAYNEQFF.

V and J are TRBV2 and TRBJ2-5; 7 nucleotides align to TRBD2. J gave up 5 bases and V 3 bases, and 9 bases lay outside the gene matches. The CDR3 is made up of 15 amino acids. Looked up from germline, CDR1 is SNHLY and CDR2 is FYNNEI. CDR3 protein: CASSDNGRLWETQYF. CDR3 bases: TGTGCCAGCAGTGATAACGGGAGGTTATGGGAGACCCAGTACTTC.

This sequence joins TRBV4-1 and TRBJ2-1; 7 bases agree with TRBD2. The CDR3 spans 17 residues. V was pared by 1 base and J by 7 bases, with 13 bases of the junction left unmatched. The germline gives CDR1 MGHRA, CDR2 YSYEKL. DNA for the CDR3: TGCGCCAGCAGCCAAGCGTGGCTAGCGGAGTGGGGGAATGAGCAGTTCTTC. Protein: CASSQAWLAEWGNEQFF.

The chain employs TRBV9 and TRBJ2-1; 10 nucleotides agree with TRBD2. The germline V gene has CDR1 SGDLS and CDR2 YYNGEE. V dropped 3 bases and J dropped 8; count of bases not matched to a gene: 8. CDR3 length equals 15 residues. CDR3 residues: CASSDTSGKGYEQFF. Here the CDR3 DNA reads TGTGCCAGCAGCGATACTAGCGGGAAAGGCTATGAGCAGTTCTTC.

There are a few counts of this clone. This chain links TRBV27 with TRBJ2-7; TRBD1 is a possible D gene (6 bases). V lost 2 bases and J 2 bases, leaving 10 bases between the germline ends. CDR1 and CDR2 from the germline V gene are MNHEY and SMNVEV (reference sequence). The CDR3 runs 14 residues. CDR3 sequence: CASSLKGQTYEQYF. The CDR3 coding sequence is TGTGCCAGCAGTTTAAAGGGACAAACCTACGAGCAGTACTTC.

This clone was observed a handful of times. The chain recombines TRBV7-9 with TRBJ2-3; TRBD2 aligns across 9 bases. Germline assignment: CDR1 SEHNR and CDR2 FQNEAQ (reference sequence). This CDR3 has 16 residues. V shed 4 bases and J 1 base; nucleotides not matched to a gene: 6. The CDR3 nucleotides are TGTGCCAGCAGCTCCCTAGCGGGGAGGGGCACAGATACGCAGTATTTT. Its protein is CASSSLAGRGTDTQYF. The full variable domain, completed using reference TRBV7-9 and TRBJ2-3, is DTGVSQNPRHKITKRGQNVTFRCDPISEHNRLYWYRQTLGQGPEFLTYFQNEAQLEKSRLLSDRFSAERPKGSFSTLEIQRTEQGDSAMYLCASSSLAGRGTDTQYFGPGTRLTVL.

The chain combines TRBV5-4 with TRBJ1-2, with a weak D call TRBD1 (5 bases). CDR1 is SGHNT and CDR2 is YYREEE in the germline V gene (reference sequence). V lost 4 bases to trimming and J lost 3 bases, with 16 bases between them. The CDR3 has 15 amino acids. The CDR3 is CASSPRDYSDYGYTF. In DNA, the CDR3 is TGTGCCAGCAGCCCCCGGGACTACTCGGACTATGGCTACACCTTC.

Remarks on this clone: This sample includes further DNA sequences coding for the same CDR3. V gene TRBV29-1 combines with J gene TRBJ2-7; no clear D gene. Between the trimmed V and J ends, which lost 4 bases and 1 base, there was a span of 8 bases. The CDR3 contains 12 residues. Per germline, CDR1 SQVTM and CDR2 ANQGSEA. The DNA of the CDR3 is TGCAGCGTTGGAACGGGTTCCTACGAGCAGTACTTC. It translates to CSVGTGSYEQYF.

This clone was seen more than once but under ten times. This sequence joins TRBV18 and TRBJ2-7, with 11 positions matching TRBD2. Germline CDR1 reads KGHSH; CDR2 reads LQKENI. V dropped 6 bases and J dropped 1; count of bases not matched to a gene: 11. The CDR3 is 17 amino acids. This chain's CDR3 is CASSPRTSGSMSYEQYF. The CDR3 nucleotides read TGTGCCAGCTCGCCTCGTACTAGCGGGAGCATGTCCTACGAGCAGTACTTC.

V is TRBV5-6 and J is TRBJ2-7, with 8 positions matching TRBD1. CDR1 and CDR2 (germline): SGHDT, YYEEEE. The CDR3 is made up of 14 amino acids. The ends lost 2 bases at V and 3 bases at J; junction bases unmatched: 4. This CDR3 is CASSFLQGDYEQYF. DNA of the CDR3: TGTGCCAGCAGCTTCTTACAGGGGGACTACGAGCAGTACTTC.

The chain links TRBV5-1 to TRBJ2-3; 12 nucleotides line up with TRBD2. CDR3 size: 17 residues. Germline V CDR1 and CDR2: SGHRS, YFSETQ. V lost 2 bases, J lost 4 bases, and 8 bases stayed unmatched. The CDR3, as DNA: TGCGCCAGCAGCTTCCGCCGACTAGCGGGAGATTCAGATACGCAGTATTTT. Its translation is CASSFRRLAGDSDTQYF.